This T cell receptor (beta chain) was sequenced during a study of blood T cell repertoires in COVID-19. The CDR3 spans 12 residues. After removal of 11 bases from V and 10 bases from J, the junction contained 13 bases not matched to a gene. Germline CDR1 and CDR2: MNHEY and SVGAGI. Clones were read by immunoSEQ multiplex PCR, and TCRdb kept only the in-frame ones, dropping some. The sample carries approximately 89,000 clones, roughly 80% recorded once. Only a few counts were recorded for this clone. Sequencing was carried out using peripheral blood. The V gene is TRBV6-5, the J gene TRBJ1-2; 7 bases fit TRBD1. The source of this sequence is a human donor in a cohort sampled during active COVID-19. The CDR3 nucleotides are TGTGCCGGACAGTCACTGACAGGGACCTACACCTTC. Encoded protein: CAGQSLTGTYTF.